This T cell receptor beta chain was sequenced during a study of blood T cell repertoires in COVID-19. On the study more broadly: COVID-19 samples collected from the United States, Italy and Spain covered acute and convalescent phases. PBMCs, B-cell-depleted T cells, or T cells were the source of the cDNA or gDNA that made up the material.

Followed over time, Seattle patients had been enrolled while infection was active. In the original analysis: Nucleated cell number was recorded as an estimate derived from reference gene primer amplification. Sequencing was performed with immunoSEQ multiplex PCR; in TCRdb, only in-frame clones are kept and a portion is missing. V and J calls and clone size are those listed in that table; D and trimming were worked out from the DNA. The sample shows over 200,000 clones, about nine tenths of them seen only once. The receptor was isolated from a young man with COVID-19, enrolled during active disease. The sequenced sample consisted of peripheral blood.

The CDR3 reads CASSFPRRLDLSNEQFF. Written as DNA, the CDR3 is TGTGCCAGCAGCTTCCCGAGGCGTCTAGACCTTAGCAATGAGCAGTTCTTC. The chain is built from TRBV7-9 and TRBJ2-1; the D is unclear. V was trimmed by 3 bases and J by 6 bases, leaving 21 bases between them. The CDR3 is 17 amino acids. Germline V lookup: CDR1 SEHNR, CDR2 FQNEAQ (reference sequence).